A single sample gave rise to the 23 T cell receptor beta chains below, sequenced in a study of cytomegalovirus exposure and HLA in healthy donors. It was with 60 Vbeta and 13 Jbeta primers that the PCR ran. Clones were sequenced by immunoSEQ multiplex PCR, and TCRdb holds only the in-frame ones, with some missing. In the table there are over 45,000 clones, approximately 78% of which are singletons. Sample: PBMCs. The receptor set was obtained from a female donor in good health and CMV-seronegative.

V is TRBV7-8 and J is TRBJ2-1; 8 positions match TRBD2. This CDR3 is 16 amino acids long. V dropped 2 bases and J dropped 2; count of bases not matched to a gene: 5. CDR1 is SGHVS, CDR2 FQNEAQ, per germline. This CDR3 is CASSLRPGGAYNEQFF. The CDR3 DNA is TGTGCCAGCAGCTTACGTCCCGGGGGGGCCTACAATGAGCAGTTCTTC.

The V and J genes are TRBV11-1 and TRBJ2-1; 11 bases fit TRBD1. The V segment lost 1 base and the J segment 11 bases; nucleotides outside the gene matches: 7. The germline V gene has CDR1 SGHAT and CDR2 FQDESV (reference sequence). The CDR3 sequence is 15 residues long. Written as DNA, the CDR3 is TGTGCCAGCAGCTTAGTCCCGGGACAGGGGGGTCAGCAGTTCTTC. Translated, it gives CASSLVPGQGGQQFF.

This clone was detected once. The chain carries TRBV27 and TRBJ1-5; no firm D call. The CDR3 runs 16 residues. Between the trimmed V and J ends, which lost 5 bases and 6 bases, there was a span of 20 bases. The germline V gene has CDR1 MNHEY and CDR2 SMNVEV (reference sequence). The CDR3 sequence: CASSPPPGGGGQPQHF. In nucleotides, the CDR3 is TGTGCCAGCAGTCCACCCCCGGGTGGTGGCGGTCAGCCCCAGCATTTT.

This chain links TRBV19 with TRBJ2-2, with no clear D. Trimming removed 5 bases at V and 0 bases at J, with 16 bases between. The CDR3 sequence is 17 residues long. Germline V CDR1 and CDR2: LNHDA, SQIVND (reference sequence). The DNA of the CDR3 is TGTGCCAGTAGTCCCTCCCGAACAGATTCGAACACCGGGGAGCTGTTTTTT. This gives the protein CASSPSRTDSNTGELFF.

The rearrangement links TRBV27 to TRBJ1-2; the match to TRBD1 covers 9 bases. The junction had 23 bases not matched to a gene; V was cut back by 4 bases and J by 8 bases. This CDR3 spans 19 amino acids. From germline, CDR1 is MNHEY and CDR2 SMNVEV (reference sequence). CDR3 loop: CASSSDSGLRTGGLKGYTF. The DNA for the CDR3 is TGTGCCAGCAGTTCCGATTCAGGGCTGAGAACAGGGGGCTTAAAGGGCTACACCTTC.

For the CDR3, the DNA is TGTGCCAGTAGTATAGATATCAGGGGCTACACAGATACGCAGTATTTT. It translates to CASSIDIRGYTDTQYF. This chain uses TRBV19 with TRBJ2-3; D perhaps matches TRBD1 (6 bases). Germline V gene lookup returns CDR1 LNHDA and CDR2 SQIVND (reference sequence). The CDR3 contains 16 residues. Trimming shortened V by 0 bases and J by 2 bases, and 12 bases separated the two germline ends. Variable domain in full (rest from reference TRBV19 and TRBJ2-3): DGGITQSPKYLFRKEGQNVTLSCEQNLNHDAMYWYRQDPGQGLRLIYYSQIVNDFQKGDIAEGYSVSREKKESFPLTVTSAQKNPTAFYLCASSIDIRGYTDTQYFGPGTRLTVL.

The rearrangement links TRBV6-5 to TRBJ2-7; 7 positions agree with TRBD1. There are 14 residues in the CDR3. Germline CDR1 MNHEY, CDR2 SVGAGI. V was pared by 8 bases and J by 4 bases, with 11 bases of the junction left unmatched. The CDR3 spells CASRRDRAPYEQYF. CDR3 sequence (DNA): TGTGCCAGCCGACGAGACAGGGCACCTTACGAGCAGTACTTC.

This clone was detected only once. The chain couples TRBV7-9 to TRBJ2-3; D not resolved. The V end lost 2 bases, the J end lost 0 bases, and 9 bases lay between the germline ends. The CDR3 extends over 15 amino acids. Per germline, CDR1 SEHNR and CDR2 FQNEAQ (reference sequence). CDR3 sequence: CASSLMASSTDTQYF. CDR3 sequence (DNA): TGTGCCAGCAGCTTAATGGCCTCAAGCACAGATACGCAGTATTTT.

V usage is TRBV19 and J usage is TRBJ2-5; a weak D match, TRBD1 (7 bases). Trimming took 9 bases from V and 9 from J, leaving 26 bases between them. The CDR3 has 15 residues. Germline lookup yields CDR1 LNHDA and CDR2 SQIVND (reference sequence). DNA for the CDR3: TGTGCCAGCAGGGGGTTGGGGGGCACTCCCGGTGCCCAGTACTTC. It yields the protein CASRGLGGTPGAQYF.

This chain uses TRBV19 with TRBJ2-7, with TRBD2 matching 7 bases. This CDR3 region has 15 residues. Germline V gives CDR1 LNHDA, CDR2 SQIVND (reference sequence). Trimming removed 3 bases from V and 3 bases from J; junction bases left unmatched: 8. CDR3 nucleotide sequence: TGTGCCAGTAGTATGTATGTTGGGGGGGGCTACGAGCAGTACTTC. Its translation: CASSMYVGGGYEQYF.

The genes are TRBV10-2 and TRBJ1-5; the match to TRBD1 covers 8 bases. CDR3 size: 15 residues. Looked up from germline, CDR1 is WSHSY and CDR2 is SAAADI. The V segment lost 6 bases and the J segment 1 base; nucleotides outside the gene matches: 5. Here the CDR3 reads CASRGQDGSNQPQHF. The CDR3 nucleotides are TGCGCCAGCAGGGGACAGGATGGAAGCAATCAGCCCCAGCATTTT.

This chain connects TRBV7-9 to TRBJ2-3; 14 nucleotides match TRBD2. Germline loops: CDR1 SEHNR, CDR2 FQNEAQ (reference sequence). Trimming took 4 bases from V and 4 from J; bases not matched to a gene: 10. This CDR3 is 18 amino acids long. CDR3: CASSSRPGLAGESDTQYF. In DNA, the CDR3 is TGTGCCAGCAGCTCCCGGCCGGGACTAGCGGGAGAATCAGATACGCAGTATTTT.

The chain employs TRBV29-1 and TRBJ2-7; no clear D gene. CDR3 length: 14 amino acids. Germline assignment: CDR1 SQVTM and CDR2 ANQGSEA. Trimming removed 4 bases from V and 2 bases from J, with 15 bases in between. CDR3 region: CSVVPGGSAYEQYF. The DNA for the CDR3 is TGCAGCGTTGTCCCAGGTGGTTCAGCCTACGAGCAGTACTTC.

This rearrangement joins TRBV5-4 to TRBJ2-7, with D tentatively TRBD1 (6 bases). This CDR3 has 13 amino acids. CDR1 is SGHNT and CDR2 is YYREEE in the germline V gene (reference sequence). Deletions cut 4 bases from V and 0 bases from J, with 8 bases between. The CDR3, as DNA: TGTGCCAGCAGCCGACAGGCCTCCTACGAGCAGTACTTC. Its protein is CASSRQASYEQYF. Full variable domain (remainder filled in from reference TRBV5-4 and TRBJ2-7): ETGVTQSPTHLIKTRGQQVTLRCSSQSGHNTVSWYQQALGQGPQFIFQYYREEENGRGNFPPRFSGLQFPNYSSELNVNALELDDSALYLCASSRQASYEQYFGPGTRLTVT.

The chain employs TRBV18 and TRBJ1-1; no clear D. Trimming left V 0 bases short and J 3 bases short, with 14 bases between. The germline gives CDR1 KGHSH, CDR2 LQKENI. The CDR3 covers 16 residues. The chain's CDR3 is CASSPPRAGIYTEAFF. The CDR3 DNA reads TGTGCCAGCTCACCACCGAGGGCGGGCATCTACACTGAAGCTTTCTTT.

Notes on this clone: Its ends do not fully match the called genes, so a read error is possible. The chain joins TRBV30 to TRBJ2-3, with D unresolved. Germline loops: CDR1 GTSNPN, CDR2 SVGIG (reference sequence). CDR3 length: 11 residues. CDR3 nucleotides: TGTGCCTGGAGTGGGGCCCCCAGTCAGACATTT. Amino acid sequence: CAWSGAPSQTF.

This rearrangement joins TRBV2 to TRBJ2-7; 8 bases fit TRBD1. The CDR3 length is 14 residues. Germline V gives CDR1 SNHLY, CDR2 FYNNEI. V lost 4 bases, J lost 5 bases, and 7 bases stayed unmatched. The CDR3 DNA follows: TGTGCCAGCAGTGTAGGCAGGGGGCGGGACGAGCAGTACTTC. Protein product: CASSVGRGRDEQYF.

The chain joins TRBV10-3 to TRBJ2-3, with 8 bases lining up with TRBD1. Per the germline V gene, CDR1 is ENHRY and CDR2 is SYGVKD. The CDR3 extends over 12 amino acids. The V gene end was trimmed by 6 bases and the J gene end by 4 bases; junction bases not matched to a gene: 0. CDR3 residues: CAIRQGADTQYF. CDR3 in DNA: TGTGCCATCAGACAGGGGGCAGATACGCAGTATTTT.

Remarks on this clone: One end of the junction does not line up with germline, which may come from a read error. The chain combines TRBV7-9 with TRBJ1-1; TRBD1 is a possible D gene (5 bases). This CDR3 has 16 residues. Looked up from germline, CDR1 is SEHNR and CDR2 is FQNEAQ (reference sequence). CDR3: CSSSPPPLGGETEAFF. The CDR3 DNA sequence: TGTTCCAGCAGCCCACCACCCTTGGGGGGGGAAACTGAAGCTTTCTTT. The complete variable domain, with remaining parts taken from reference TRBV7-9 and TRBJ1-1, reads DTGVSQNPRHKITKRGQNVTFRCDPISEHNRLYWYRQTLGQGPEFLTYFQNEAQLEKSRLLSDRFSAERPKGSFSTLEIQRTEQGDSAMYLCSSSPPPLGGETEAFFGQGTRLTVV.

This clone was observed a handful of times. This sequence joins TRBV7-2 and TRBJ1-1; TRBD1 is a possible D gene (6 bases). CDR1 is SGHTA and CDR2 is FQGNSA in the germline V gene. This CDR3 spans 14 amino acids. V was shortened by 1 base and J by 6 bases, with 12 bases between the two germline ends. CDR3 sequence reads: CASSLVGAASEAFF. Here the CDR3 DNA reads TGTGCCAGCAGCTTAGTGGGGGCTGCCTCTGAAGCTTTCTTT. Combining the CDR3 with reference TRBV7-2 and TRBJ1-1 gives the whole variable domain GAGVSQSPSNKVTEKGKDVELRCDPISGHTALYWYRQSLGQGLEFLIYFQGNSAPDKSGLPSDRFSAERTGGSVSTLTIQRTQQEDSAVYLCASSLVGAASEAFFGQGTRLTVV.

The V gene is TRBV30, the J gene TRBJ1-1, with a possible D match to TRBD1 (6 bases). CDR1 is GTSNPN, CDR2 SVGIG, per germline (reference sequence). CDR3 length: 12 amino acids. The CDR3 region is CAVRQDYTEAFF. The CDR3 nucleotides read TGTGCGGTTAGACAGGACTACACTGAAGCTTTCTTT.

This chain uses TRBV4-2 with TRBJ2-3, with 8 bases identical to TRBD2. The CDR3 totals 17 residues. CDR1 is LGHNA and CDR2 is YNFKEQ in the germline V gene. V shed 0 bases and J 1 base; nucleotides not matched to a gene: 6. The CDR3 sequence: CASSQDQTAGGTDTQYF. The CDR3 DNA sequence: TGTGCCAGCAGCCAAGATCAAACAGCGGGGGGCACAGATACGCAGTATTTT.

The V call is TRBV5-1, the J call TRBJ1-1; 9 positions match TRBD1. CDR3 length: 16 residues. Germline trimming cut 3 bases from V and 5 bases from J; bases unmatched to any gene: 11. Per germline, CDR1 SGHRS and CDR2 YFSETQ. The CDR3 DNA reads TGCGCCAGCAGCTGGCCATCGACAGGGGGAAGGACTGAAGCTTTCTTT. Protein: CASSWPSTGGRTEAFF.